The T cell receptor beta chain under discussion was sequenced for a study of T cell responses to AZD1222 COVID-19 vaccine. Findings and limits, study-wide: As reported, nearly half of all spike-specific TCRs target variant regions that are unmutated. There were vaccine-associated CD4 TCRs across spike, dominant at 160-218 and 743-854.

The data were produced by immunoSEQ multiplex PCR, yet TCRdb's version contains in-frame clones alone and is incomplete. The repertoire holds about 110,000 clones, with about 86% as singletons. V was pared by 8 bases and J by 4 bases, with 3 bases of the junction left unmatched. This CDR3 region has 13 residues. Germline CDR1 reads LNHDA; CDR2 reads SQIVND (reference sequence). As for this clone: Its specificity is not known.

This TCR was sampled from an adult in good health. The gene calls are TRBV19 and TRBJ1-5; 9 bases agree with TRBD1. The sample here was peripheral blood, taken on day 0 of AZD1222 vaccination. Here the CDR3 reads CASGQGRNQPQHF. The CDR3 DNA follows: TGTGCCAGTGGACAGGGGCGGAATCAGCCCCAGCATTTT.